This paragraph covers one T cell receptor beta chain sequence. The germline gene is not matched at one end of the junction; a read error may be the cause. The study assigned cohorts using participant-reported clinical history. Within 2 weeks of study entry, exposed participants had contacted a PCR-confirmed or clinician-diagnosed COVID-19 case. This entry comes from a study of blood T cell repertoires in COVID-19. The CDR3 is 14 amino acids. From germline, CDR1 is SGHRS and CDR2 YFSETQ. Per the study methods: By means of reference gene primer amplification, nucleated cell counts were estimated. TCRdb keeps only in-frame clones here, not all; method: immunoSEQ multiplex PCR. V and J calls plus clone size are reproduced from that table; the DNA served to infer D and trimming. Altogether approximately 310,000 clones are present, 85% being singletons, with the ten largest covering 1.9%.

Sequencing was performed on PBMCs or T cells enriched from blood (not recorded which). The clonotype originates from a woman aged 25 to 39 who had been exposed to COVID-19. V gene TRBV5-1 combines with J gene TRBJ1-4; 7 positions agree with TRBD1. CDR3 nucleotide sequence: TGCGCCAGCAGCTCACAGGGGTCTAAAGAAAAACTGTTTTTT. Encoded protein: CASSSQGSKEKLFF.